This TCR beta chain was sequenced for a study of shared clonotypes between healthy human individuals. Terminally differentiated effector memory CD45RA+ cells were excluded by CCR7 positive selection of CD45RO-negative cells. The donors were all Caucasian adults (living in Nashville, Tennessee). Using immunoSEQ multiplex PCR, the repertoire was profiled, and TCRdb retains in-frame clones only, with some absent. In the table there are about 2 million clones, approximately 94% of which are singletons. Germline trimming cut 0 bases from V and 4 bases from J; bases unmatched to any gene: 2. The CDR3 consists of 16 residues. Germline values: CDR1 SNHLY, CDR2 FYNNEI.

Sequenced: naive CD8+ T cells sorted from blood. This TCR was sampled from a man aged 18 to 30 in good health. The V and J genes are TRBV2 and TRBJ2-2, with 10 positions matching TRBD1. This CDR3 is CASSEARTGGTGELFF. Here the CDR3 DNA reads TGTGCCAGCAGTGAAGCCCGGACAGGGGGCACCGGGGAGCTGTTTTTT.